This note documents a single TCR beta chain sequence. Antigen: not known. In germline, CDR1 is SGHRS, CDR2 YFSETQ. This CDR3 is built from 14 residues. Trimming stripped 0 bases from V and 5 bases from J, with 10 bases between. The data were obtained in a study of PD-1 blockade in mismatch repair-deficient tumors. Study-level information: Patients had approximately 12 mismatch repair-deficient cancer types and were previously treated and progressing.

All patients were mismatch repair deficient, assessed by either PCR or immunohistochemistry. TCRs were sequenced from a few patients responding to pembrolizumab. General study results and limits: Tumor-resident clones, often undetectable pretreatment in blood, expanded then contracted after pembrolizumab.

Data came from immunoSEQ multiplex PCR; TCRdb stores just in-frame clones and leaves some out. The repertoire holds some 48,000 clones, with around 77% as singletons. Source: PBMCs, taken before pembrolizumab treatment. The V and J genes are TRBV5-1 and TRBJ2-3, with a possible D match to TRBD1 (6 bases). The TCR sequence derives from an adult with mismatch repair-deficient cancer. Here the CDR3 reads CASSLVGGLDTQYF. The CDR3 bases are TGCGCCAGCAGCTTGGTTGGGGGCTTAGATACGCAGTATTTT.